This paragraph reports one T cell receptor beta chain. The data were obtained in a study of blood T cell repertoires in COVID-19. Study-level background: The United States, Italy and Spain provided the acute and convalescent COVID-19 samples.

Trimming removed 11 bases from V and 0 bases from J, with 17 bases in between. Germline assignment: CDR1 MNHEY and CDR2 SVGAGI. The CDR3 has 14 residues. The data were produced by immunoSEQ multiplex PCR, yet TCRdb's version contains in-frame clones alone and is incomplete. The table includes 200,000 or so clones, about 85% detected once. The material sequenced was peripheral blood. This rearrangement joins TRBV6-5 to TRBJ2-7; D possibly corresponds to TRBD2 (6 bases). The receptor was isolated from a human donor in a cohort sampled during active COVID-19. The CDR3 reads CAARLVLDSYEQYV. The CDR3 DNA reads as TGTGCCGCAAGACTAGTTTTAGACTCCTACGAGCAGTACGTC.